The 16 T cell receptor beta chains reported below all come from one sample, sequenced in a study of shared clonotypes between healthy human individuals. Generated by immunoSEQ multiplex PCR, the TCRdb table keeps only in-frame clones and is missing some. The sample lists over a million clones; about 84% were seen once. Specimen: memory CD4+ T cells from PBMCs. The subset here: CD45RA-negative fraction. Receptors were obtained from a man aged 18-30 years in good health. Some clones in this sample may be carry-over from other donors' samples.

This clone was counted between two and nine times. CDR3 sequence reads: CAEPRGNTEAFF. CDR3 coding DNA: TGTGCCGAACCTCGCGGGAACACTGAAGCTTTCTTT. The chain links TRBV21-1 to TRBJ1-1. TRBV21-1 corresponds to a pseudogene. The CDR3 is made up of 12 amino acids.

CDR3: CASSATETGANEQFF. CDR3 bases: TGTGCCAGCAGCGCGACGGAGACAGGGGCCAATGAGCAGTTCTTC. The chain employs TRBV9 and TRBJ2-1; 8 nucleotides align to TRBD1. There are 15 residues in the CDR3. In germline, CDR1 is SGDLS, CDR2 YYNGEE. V shed 3 bases and J 6 bases; nucleotides not matched to a gene: 8.

This rearrangement joins TRBV10-3 to TRBJ1-2; perhaps TRBD1 as D (5 bases). CDR1 is ENHRY, CDR2 SYGVKD, per germline. The V and J ends lost 6 bases and 8 bases respectively, with 16 bases between them. The CDR3 runs 13 residues. The DNA for the CDR3 is TGTGCCATCAGACTGACAGAGGGCGGGGGCTACACCTTC. Translating gives CAIRLTEGGGYTF.

About this clone itself: The sample has other DNA sequences that encode this CDR3 too. CDR3 bases: TGTGCCAGCAGCTCTGGGGGGGGGAACACTGAAGCTTTCTTT. This translates into CASSSGGGNTEAFF. The chain is built from TRBV5-4 and TRBJ1-1; weak D call: TRBD1 (5 bases). The germline CDR1 and CDR2 sequences are SGHNT and YYREEE (reference sequence). The CDR3 is made up of 14 amino acids. With 3 bases removed from V and 1 base from J, the gap between germline ends came to 10 bases. Complete variable domain (other parts from reference TRBV5-4 and TRBJ1-1): ETGVTQSPTHLIKTRGQQVTLRCSSQSGHNTVSWYQQALGQGPQFIFQYYREEENGRGNFPPRFSGLQFPNYSSELNVNALELDDSALYLCASSSGGGNTEAFFGQGTRLTVV.

The CDR3 DNA is TGCGCCAGCAGCCCCCAGGACAGGGGGCATAATGGCTACACCTTC. As protein: CASSPQDRGHNGYTF. The chain is built from TRBV4-1 and TRBJ1-2; TRBD1 matches 11 bases. Looked up from germline, CDR1 is MGHRA and CDR2 is YSYEKL. The CDR3 sequence is 15 residues long. The V segment lost 4 bases and the J segment 6 bases; nucleotides outside the gene matches: 7.

The gene calls are TRBV4-2 and TRBJ2-7; TRBD1 matches at 10 bases. The CDR3 runs to 15 residues. Looked up from germline, CDR1 is LGHNA and CDR2 is YNFKEQ. The trim removed 2 bases at V and 2 bases at J, leaving 3 bases unmatched. CDR3: CASSQTGQGAYEQYF. DNA of the CDR3: TGTGCCAGCAGCCAAACTGGACAGGGGGCCTACGAGCAGTACTTC.

This chain connects TRBV7-9 to TRBJ2-5; 11 bases align to TRBD1. Trimming cost V 2 bases and J 5 bases; bases outside gene matches: 4. This CDR3 contains 15 residues. Looked up from germline, CDR1 is SEHNR and CDR2 is FQNEAQ (reference sequence). DNA of the CDR3: TGTGCCAGCAGCTTAAGGACAGGGGGCGGTGAGACCCAGTACTTC. Protein product: CASSLRTGGGETQYF.

A note on this clone: The junction departs from the called germline gene at one end, perhaps through a read error. In DNA, the CDR3 is TGTGCCAGCAGCTTAGGGGTAGTCGCGGACAGGCTAGGTTTT. Translated: CASSLGVVADRLGF. The chain employs TRBV7-2 and TRBJ1-1; TRBD1 matches at 7 bases. Germline V CDR1 and CDR2: SGHTA, FQGNSA. The CDR3 sequence is 14 residues long.

The chain couples TRBV28 to TRBJ2-1, with 7 bases that match TRBD2. This CDR3 is 16 amino acids long. Germline loops: CDR1 MDHEN, CDR2 SYDVKM. J lost 0 bases, V lost 6 bases, and 8 bases had no gene match. The DNA for the CDR3 is TGTGCCAGCAGGAGGAGCGGGGCGAGCTCCTACAATGAGCAGTTCTTC. It is translated as CASRRSGASSYNEQFF.

The chain combines TRBV4-1 with TRBJ2-7; D is perhaps TRBD1 or TRBD2 (6 bases each). The germline gives CDR1 MGHRA, CDR2 YSYEKL. Trimming stripped 1 base from V and 1 base from J, with 14 bases between. The CDR3 totals 16 residues. This CDR3 is CASSQVGKGGSYEQYF. The CDR3 nucleotides read TGCGCCAGCAGCCAAGTGGGAAAGGGGGGATCCTACGAGCAGTACTTC.

CDR3 loop: CASSFAGPLSNQPQHF. In DNA form, the CDR3 reads TGTGCCAGCAGCTTCGCAGGGCCCTTGAGCAATCAGCCCCAGCATTTT. The rearrangement links TRBV7-2 to TRBJ1-5; perhaps TRBD1 as D (5 bases). V was trimmed by 3 bases and J by 1 base, leaving 13 bases between them. Germline CDR1 and CDR2: SGHTA and FQGNSA. This CDR3 is built from 16 residues.

This clone was seen a few times. The chain employs TRBV6-1 and TRBJ2-2, with 9 bases lining up with TRBD2. The CDR3 sequence is 14 residues long. The germline V gene encodes CDR1 MNHNS and CDR2 SASEGT. V shed 6 bases and J 5 bases; nucleotides not matched to a gene: 4. The chain's CDR3 is CASRRAGGTGELFF. CDR3 nucleotides: TGTGCCAGCAGGAGAGCGGGAGGTACCGGGGAGCTGTTTTTT.

The CDR3 region has the DNA TGTGCCAGCAGCGTAGCGCCGACTAGCGGCCTGGAGCAGTTCTTC. It yields the protein CASSVAPTSGLEQFF. This rearrangement joins TRBV9 to TRBJ2-1; 9 nucleotides agree with TRBD2. The germline V gene encodes CDR1 SGDLS and CDR2 YYNGEE. After removal of 0 bases from V and 10 bases from J, the junction contained 8 bases not matched to a gene. The CDR3 has 15 residues.

This clone has more than one count but fewer than ten. This rearrangement joins TRBV10-2 to TRBJ2-1; D may be TRBD1 (5 bases). V was pared by 5 bases and J by 3 bases, with 26 bases between. Germline CDR1 reads WSHSY; CDR2 reads SAAADI. The CDR3 contains 19 residues. CDR3 bases: TGCGCCAGCAGTAACAACCCGACAGTTGTTGGTATAGACTACAATGAGCAGTTCTTC. Protein: CASSNNPTVVGIDYNEQFF.

The chain uses TRBV27 and TRBJ1-2, with 7 positions matching TRBD1. This CDR3 is 15 amino acids long. J lost 6 bases, V lost 5 bases, and 12 bases had no gene match. From germline, CDR1 is MNHEY and CDR2 SMNVEV (reference sequence). DNA for the CDR3: TGTGCCAGCAGTCCAGCTGACAGGGCTTATAATGGCTACACCTTC. Translating gives CASSPADRAYNGYTF.

V gene TRBV7-9 combines with J gene TRBJ1-3, with D maybe TRBD1 (5 bases). Trimming left V 6 bases short and J 0 bases short, with 15 bases between. The length of the CDR3 is 16 residues. CDR1 is SEHNR and CDR2 is FQNEAQ in the germline V gene (reference sequence). The CDR3 DNA sequence: TGTGCCAGCAGGGAGCCGGGACGGGACTCTGGAAACACCATATATTTT. Amino acid sequence: CASREPGRDSGNTIYF.